The clone carrying this TCR beta chain was detected only a few times. Antigen: not known. The assay, immunoSEQ v3.0, was run at survey level. The table came from immunoSEQ multiplex PCR; TCRdb's copy has only in-frame clones and leaves some out. This sample has 40,000 or so clones, with roughly four fifths found just once. These data originate in a study of long-term antiretroviral therapy in people with HIV. General study results and limits: ART preceded a rise in diversity that nonetheless stayed lower than in transplant donor controls.

V lost 0 bases, J lost 7 bases, and 9 bases lay in between. CDR1 MNHEY and CDR2 SMNVEV come from the germline V gene (reference sequence). The CDR3 consists of 13 residues. Two or more post-ART PBMC samples, plus at least one pre-ART sample, were available for each donor. Treatment for every participant with HIV took place in the United States. The cryopreserved samples used held roughly 0.9-11 million PBMC prior to extraction of DNA. The chain links TRBV27 to TRBJ1-2; possibly TRBD1 for D (5 bases). The sample consisted of unsorted PBMCs, taken 1 year after starting antiretroviral therapy. This clonotype originated in a man younger than 30 with HIV. CDR3 in DNA: TGTGCCAGCAGTTTATCGGAGGGGAGTGGCTACACCTTC. Protein product: CASSLSEGSGYTF.